The clone carrying this T cell receptor (beta chain) was counted ten times or more. Antigen unknown. V trimming: 5 bases; J trimming: 8 bases; junction bases outside the gene matches: 6. The germline V gene has CDR1 SGHRS and CDR2 YFSETQ. The CDR3 spans 13 residues. These data belong to a study of breast tumors, draining lymph nodes, adjacent tissues. Overall study results and limits: Luminal-like breast cancer showed significantly greater tumor-nontumor repertoire similarity than basal-like breast cancer did.

TCRdb re-called the multiplex PCR reads with MiXCR, one entry per CDR3 protein. The table records about 80,000 distinct CDR3 sequences, approximately 19% of them present only once. Breast cancer patients provided tissue from their axillary draining lymph nodes. The source is a female donor with breast cancer. Some clones in this sample may be carry-over from other donors' samples. The sequencing sample was made of axillary lymph node tissue. The chain combines TRBV5-1 with TRBJ2-1, with 8 bases identical to TRBD1. CDR3 coding DNA: TGCGCCAGCAGTCAGACAGGGGAACATGAGCAGTTCTTC. It yields the protein CASSQTGEHEQFF.